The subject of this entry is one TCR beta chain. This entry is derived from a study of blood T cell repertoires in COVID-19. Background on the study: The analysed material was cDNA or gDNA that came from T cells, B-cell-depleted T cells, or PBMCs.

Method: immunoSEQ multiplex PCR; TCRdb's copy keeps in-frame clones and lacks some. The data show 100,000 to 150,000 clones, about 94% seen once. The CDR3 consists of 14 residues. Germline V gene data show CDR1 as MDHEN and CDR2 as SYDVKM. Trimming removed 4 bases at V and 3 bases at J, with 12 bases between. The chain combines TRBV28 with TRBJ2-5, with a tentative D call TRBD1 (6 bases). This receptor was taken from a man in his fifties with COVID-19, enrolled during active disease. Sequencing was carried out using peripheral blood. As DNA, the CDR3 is TGTGCCAGCAGTTCCCTACAGGGCGAAGAGACCCAGTACTTC. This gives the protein CASSSLQGEETQYF.